This is a list of T cell receptor beta chains from one sample in a study of T cells in Graves' hyperthyroidism and ophthalmopathy. Each CDR3 protein is one row after TCRdb ran MiXCR on the multiplex PCR reads. Of some 370,000 distinct CDR3 sequences in the sample, roughly 13% were seen once. The sample consisted of blood. The receptors originated from a man aged 50-59 years with Graves' ophthalmopathy. CDR3s leave out the opening cysteine and the closing phenylalanine or tryptophan. The order of the fields is V gene, D gene, J gene, CDR3 protein. A D gene is named only where the DNA matches it firmly.

TRBV2	TRBD2	TRBJ2-7	ASTGTSGMYEQY
TRBV30	-	TRBJ2-7	AWSRTSYEQY
TRBV5-1	TRBD2	TRBJ2-2	ASSRGAGVSNTGELF
TRBV20-1	-	TRBJ1-6	SARSGRRSPLH
TRBV20-1	-	TRBJ1-2	SAIPIYT
TRBV3-1	-	TRBJ2-2	ASSQIANTGELF
TRBV2	-	TRBJ1-6	ASSEARGGIGSPLH
TRBV6-1	TRBD1	TRBJ1-3	ASSKGTGIGNTIY
TRBV3-1	-	TRBJ1-4	ASSSSPTTNEKLF
TRBV30	-	TRBJ2-6	AWRGFRGPSGANVLT
TRBV19	-	TRBJ2-7	ASSIGSRRGYEQY
TRBV7-2	-	TRBJ2-1	ASSSPRYARNEQF
TRBV11-3	-	TRBJ2-1	ASRVGSGDEQF
TRBV3-1	TRBD2	TRBJ2-3	ASSKFPGLAGARDTQY
TRBV29-1	-	TRBJ2-1	SAGGRYNEQF
TRBV12-3/TRBV12-4	-	TRBJ1-4	ASTLSAQGPLF
TRBV5-1	TRBD2	TRBJ2-7	ASSFQREGYEQY
TRBV20-1	TRBD1	TRBJ1-4	SAQTGGNEKLF
TRBV18	TRBD1	TRBJ1-3	ASSRRQGEDTIY
TRBV3-1	-	TRBJ1-5	ASSSHGDNQPQH
TRBV30	-	TRBJ1-2	AWSPVEYGYT
TRBV20-1	TRBD1	TRBJ2-5	SARDWRTGQETQY
TRBV14	-	TRBJ2-3	ASSPLLNRVGGLQY
TRBV18	-	TRBJ1-2	ASSQDSYGYT
TRBV20-1	-	TRBJ2-2	SAPTRTGELF
TRBV9	TRBD1	TRBJ2-3	ASSAGQGAEDTQY
TRBV27	TRBD2	TRBJ2-7	ASSESTSANSYEQY
TRBV28	-	TRBJ2-1	ASSLTPALPSYNEQF
TRBV10-3	-	TRBJ2-3	AISEGPGRSTDTQY
TRBV24-1	-	TRBJ2-2	ATSDFRGATGELF
TRBV30	-	TRBJ1-4	AWNRPNEKLF
TRBV28	TRBD1	TRBJ2-1	ASRDRQGGYNEQF
TRBV6-4	TRBD2	TRBJ2-3	ASSGLAGELRDTQY
TRBV14	-	TRBJ2-7	ASSHPGGLYEQY
TRBV12-3/TRBV12-4	-	TRBJ2-5	ASSQNPIGTQY
TRBV11-3	TRBD1	TRBJ2-7	ASSSGTGAYEQY
TRBV7-9	TRBD1	TRBJ2-7	ASSSGGQGYEQY
TRBV28	TRBD2	TRBJ2-7	ASSTIRTSKGISYEQY
TRBV6-1	-	TRBJ1-1	ASSISGTEAF
TRBV11-3	-	TRBJ2-1	ASSSSQGSNNEQF
TRBV29-1	-	TRBJ2-3	SVEKGKDTQY
TRBV24-1	TRBD2	TRBJ2-1	ATEQGTLAGGSYNEQF
TRBV29-1	TRBD1	TRBJ1-5	SVGQGQGNGNQPQH
TRBV19	-	TRBJ1-5	ASKPTSSNQPQH